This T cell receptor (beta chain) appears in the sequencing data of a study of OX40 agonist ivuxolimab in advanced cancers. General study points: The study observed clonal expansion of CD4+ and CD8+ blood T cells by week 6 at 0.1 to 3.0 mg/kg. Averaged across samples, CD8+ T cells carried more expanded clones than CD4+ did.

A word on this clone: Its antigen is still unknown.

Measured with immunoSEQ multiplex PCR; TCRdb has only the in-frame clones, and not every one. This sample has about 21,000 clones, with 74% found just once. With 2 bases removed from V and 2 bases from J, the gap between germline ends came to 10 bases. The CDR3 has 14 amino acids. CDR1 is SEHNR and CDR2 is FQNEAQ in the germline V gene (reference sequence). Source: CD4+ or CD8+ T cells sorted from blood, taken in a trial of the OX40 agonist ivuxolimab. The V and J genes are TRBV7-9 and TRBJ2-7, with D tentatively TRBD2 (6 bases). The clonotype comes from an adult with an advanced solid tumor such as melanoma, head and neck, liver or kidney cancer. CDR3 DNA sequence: TGTGCCAGCAGCTTATCGGGGAGGCCCTACGAGCAGTACTTC. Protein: CASSLSGRPYEQYF.